These 11 T cell receptor beta chains were all obtained from the same sample, sequenced in a study of cytomegalovirus exposure and HLA in healthy donors. Primers included in the PCR were 60 Vbeta and 13 Jbeta primers. Clones were sequenced by immunoSEQ multiplex PCR, and TCRdb holds only the in-frame ones, with some missing. The repertoire holds approximately 280,000 clones, with 70% to 90% as singletons. The sequenced sample was PBMCs. The receptors shown here come from a man in his forties in good health and CMV-seropositive.

V is TRBV11-2 and J is TRBJ2-5; D uncertain. With 3 bases removed from V and 2 bases from J, the gap between germline ends came to 7 bases. Germline V gives CDR1 SGHAT, CDR2 FQNNGV. The CDR3 totals 13 residues. The CDR3 region is CASSFTAQETQYF. The CDR3 nucleotides are TGTGCCAGCAGCTTCACAGCACAAGAGACCCAGTACTTC.

In this sample, this clone turned up once. The V and J genes are TRBV28 and TRBJ2-5; 9 bases are a match to TRBD1. The germline V gene has CDR1 MDHEN and CDR2 SYDVKM. The CDR3 totals 15 residues. V shed 2 bases, J shed 4 bases, and the junction held 5 bases outside the gene matches. The CDR3 nucleotides read TGTGCCAGCAGTTTACTCCAGGACAGGGGAGAGACCCAGTACTTC. This codes for CASSLLQDRGETQYF. The whole variable domain, filled in from reference TRBV28 and TRBJ2-5, reads DVKVTQSSRYLVKRTGEKVFLECVQDMDHENMFWYRQDPGLGLRLIYFSYDVKMKEKGDIPEGYSVSREKKERFSLILESASTNQTSMYLCASSLLQDRGETQYFGPGTRLLVL.

The chain recombines TRBV5-8 with TRBJ1-5; tentative D call: TRBD1 (6 bases). This CDR3 has 16 residues. The V gene's germline CDR1 is SGHTS and CDR2 YDEGEE. Between the trimmed V and J ends, which lost 4 bases and 4 bases, there was a span of 18 bases. The DNA for the CDR3 is TGTGCCAGCAGCCACCGGACAGTTGAGATGAATCAGCCCCAGCATTTT. This sequence encodes CASSHRTVEMNQPQHF. Supplemented by reference TRBV5-8 and TRBJ1-5, the full variable domain reads EAGVTQSPTHLIKTRGQQATLRCSPISGHTSVYWYQQALGLGLQFLLWYDEGEERNRGNFPPRFSGRQFPNYSSELNVNALELEDSALYLCASSHRTVEMNQPQHFGDGTRLSIL.

The chain uses TRBV28 and TRBJ2-5; 7 bases line up with TRBD1. The DNA end favors TRBJ2-7, so the J call may be wrong. CDR1 is MDHEN and CDR2 is SYDVKM in the germline V gene. The CDR3 runs to 16 residues. The CDR3 reads CASRFSSRDRAYEQYF. CDR3 nucleotides: TGTGCCAGCAGGTTTTCATCCCGGGACAGAGCCTACGAGCAGTACTTC.

This chain joins TRBV7-2 and TRBJ2-7, with D perhaps TRBD1 (6 bases). The V gene lost 4 bases and the J gene lost 2 bases, with 15 bases spanning the gap. CDR1 SGHTA and CDR2 FQGNSA come from the germline V gene. The CDR3 is 15 amino acids. The CDR3 DNA reads as TGTGCCAGCAGCTCCCGGGACACGGGACCCTACGAGCAGTACTTC. Amino acid sequence: CASSSRDTGPYEQYF.

The CDR3, as DNA: TGTGCCAGCAGCAAGGGGGCGCGATCGGGCGGCTACACCTTC. The encoded protein is CASSKGARSGGYTF. The V call is TRBV7-6, the J call TRBJ1-2; 7 bases map to TRBD1. V lost 5 bases, J lost 8 bases, and 11 bases stayed unmatched. Germline V gives CDR1 SGHVS, CDR2 FNYEAQ. This CDR3 spans 14 amino acids.

The chain has TRBV4-1 and TRBJ2-7, with TRBD2 as a possible D gene (5 bases). V lost 0 bases and J lost 3, with 12 bases in between. Germline V gene lookup returns CDR1 MGHRA and CDR2 YSYEKL. The CDR3 length is 15 residues. The CDR3 spells CASSQDSAGLYEQYF. The CDR3 coding sequence is TGCGCCAGCAGCCAAGATTCTGCGGGCCTCTACGAGCAGTACTTC.

The chain couples TRBV7-9 to TRBJ2-7, with TRBD2 matching over 10 bases. Germline V gene data show CDR1 as SEHNR and CDR2 as FQNEAQ (reference sequence). V shed 5 bases and J 3 bases; nucleotides not matched to a gene: 4. The CDR3 totals 14 residues. This chain's CDR3 is CASSRTSGLYEQYF. CDR3 DNA sequence: TGTGCCAGCAGCAGGACTAGCGGACTCTACGAGCAGTACTTC.

Concerning this clone itself: Distinct nucleotide sequences in the sample also encode this CDR3. The V gene is TRBV2, the J gene TRBJ2-5; 7 positions agree with TRBD1. The J segment lost 5 bases and the V segment lost 6 bases, leaving 6 bases of the junction unmatched. CDR1 SNHLY and CDR2 FYNNEI come from the germline V gene. The CDR3 runs to 13 residues. CDR3 sequence reads: CASSPQGVETQYF. The CDR3 DNA reads as TGTGCCAGCAGCCCCCAGGGGGTGGAGACCCAGTACTTC.

The chain links TRBV19 to TRBJ1-1; D might be TRBD1 (5 bases). CDR1 is LNHDA, CDR2 SQIVND, per germline (reference sequence). The CDR3 is 14 residues long. V dropped 5 bases and J dropped 1 base, with 11 bases sitting between them. The CDR3 sequence is CASSGSGWNTEAFF. CDR3 DNA sequence: TGTGCCAGTAGTGGGTCAGGGTGGAACACTGAAGCTTTCTTT.

V gene TRBV27 combines with J gene TRBJ2-7, with D hard to call. Trimming removed 6 bases at V and 5 bases at J, with 11 bases between. This CDR3 contains 12 residues. The V gene's germline CDR1 is MNHEY and CDR2 SMNVEV (reference sequence). CDR3 loop: CASRARTNEQYF. CDR3 nucleotides: TGTGCCAGCAGGGCCCGCACCAACGAGCAGTACTTC.